Listed below are T cell receptor beta chains from one sample, sequenced in a study of T cell repertoires in cytomegalovirus infection. TCRdb analysed the reads with MiXCR anew, one entry per CDR3 protein. Here the sample spans fewer than 1,000,000 distinct CDR3 sequences, approximately 31% being singletons. Which antigens these TCRs recognize remains unknown. Material: cultured CD8+ T cells from PBMCs, obtained from culture after CMV antigen stimulation. These receptors were obtained from a human donor in good health (CMV status not recorded). Some clones in this sample may be carry-over from other donors' samples. Each CDR3 is given with its conserved first and last residue. D genes are given only for firm matches. Size tells how often a clone was seen (once, few, many) or the class of an expanded clone, and some rows leave it out.

D | J | V | size | DNA | CDR3
NA | TRBJ2-2 | TRBV27 | NA | TGTGCCAGCAGTCCAGCCCCGACCCCAGGATATTGGGAGCTGTTTTTT | CASSPAPTPGYWELFF
NA | TRBJ1-1 | TRBV5-3 | NA | TGTGCCAGCCACCCAGGGTGGGGTGAAGCTTTCTTT | CASHPGWGEAFF
NA | TRBJ1-1 | TRBV6-4 | NA | TGTGCCAGCAGTGTGGGCAGGAGCACTGAAGCTTTCTTT | CASSVGRSTEAFF
TRBD1 | TRBJ1-1 | TRBV2 | NA | TGTGCGGAGGGGGCGCGAGCTTTCTTT | CAEGARAFF
TRBD1 | TRBJ2-1 | TRBV11-2 | few | TGTGCCAGCAGCTTTCCGGGACAGGGCCACGATGAGCAGTTCTTC | CASSFPGQGHDEQFF
TRBD1 | TRBJ1-2 | TRBV10-3 | NA | TGTGCCATCAGCGAACGACAGGGTGAAGGTTATGGCTACACCTTC | CAISERQGEGYGYTF
TRBD1 | TRBJ2-6 | TRBV12-3/TRBV12-4 | NA | TGTGCCAGCACGGGGACAGGCCCCCCCAACTTCGGGGCCAACGTCCTGACTTTC | CASTGTGPPNFGANVLTF
NA | TRBJ2-5 | TRBV3-1 | NA | TGTGCCAGCAGCCCAAGAAACGGCAGGGAACAAGAGACCCAGTACTTC | CASSPRNGREQETQYF
NA | TRBJ1-5 | TRBV11-2 | NA | TGTGCCAGCAGCTCGGGACTCCCGGGAGGAGGTCAGCCCCAGCATTTT | CASSSGLPGGGQPQHF
NA | TRBJ2-3 | TRBV29-1 | few | TGCAGCGTTGAACTTTCAGGACAGAGCACAGATACGCAGTATTTT | CSVELSGQSTDTQYF
NA | TRBJ2-2 | TRBV28 | NA | TGTGCCAGCAGTGATCCTGCCGGGGGCGGGGAGCTGTTTTTT | CASSDPAGGGELFF
NA | TRBJ2-4 | TRBV6-6 | few | TGTGCCAGCAGTTACTCCTTACTGGAGGACTTTCAGTACTTC | CASSYSLLEDFQYF
NA | TRBJ2-2 | TRBV6-5 | few | TGTGCCAGCAGTTACTATAGCGGGGAGCTGTTTTTT | CASSYYSGELFF
NA | TRBJ1-1 | TRBV5-4 | NA | TGTGACAGCAGGTTGACAGGGAACACTGAAGCTTTCTTT | CDSRLTGNTEAFF
NA | TRBJ2-7 | TRBV4-1 | NA | TGCGCCAGCAGTCAAGTGGACGGTGGCTACGAGCAGTACTTC | CASSQVDGGYEQYF
TRBD1 | TRBJ2-7 | TRBV6-6 | few | TGTGCCAGCAGTTACGTCATAGGGGGCCTCGAGCAGTACTTC | CASSYVIGGLEQYF
NA | TRBJ1-1 | TRBV6-6 | few | TGTGCCAGCGCGCCCGTACGGGCTGAAGCTTTCTTT | CASAPVRAEAFF
TRBD2 | TRBJ2-1 | TRBV7-2 | many | TGTGCCAGCAGCTTAATGGGCCCGACTAGCGGGGGGCCCTACAATGAGCAGTTCTTC | CASSLMGPTSGGPYNEQFF
TRBD1 | TRBJ2-2 | TRBV15 | NA | TGTGCCACCACCAGGACAGGGGGAGACACCGGGGAGCTGTTTTTT | CATTRTGGDTGELFF
TRBD2 | TRBJ2-5 | TRBV4-1 | NA | TGCGCCAGCAGCCAAGAGGCGGCGGGGGGGCCACGCGAGACCCAGTACTTC | CASSQEAAGGPRETQYF
NA | TRBJ2-1 | TRBV6-1 | few | TGTGCCAGCAGTGAAGGGGGGTTCTACAATGAGCAGTTCTTC | CASSEGGFYNEQFF
NA | TRBJ2-5 | TRBV7-2 | many | TGTGCCAGCAGCCTAAAGTTCCGGGGAGAGACCCAGTACTTC | CASSLKFRGETQYF
NA | TRBJ1-2 | TRBV27 | NA | TGTGCCAGCAGTCCCCGGGGCACCCTTTATGGCTACACCTTC | CASSPRGTLYGYTF